The clone carrying this T cell receptor beta chain appeared a single time. Sequencing used immunoSEQ multiplex PCR; TCRdb keeps in-frame clones, though not all of them. This sample has about 73,000 clones, with about four fifths found just once. The record originates from a study of blood T cell repertoires in COVID-19. Study-wide background: Samples came from the United States, Italy and Spain, spanning acute and convalescent COVID-19. T cells, B-cell-depleted T cells, or PBMCs provided the cDNA or gDNA that served as material.

Germline values: CDR1 MNHNY, CDR2 SVGAGI (reference sequence). CDR3 length: 16 amino acids. The V end lost 2 bases, the J end lost 7 bases, and 15 bases lay between the germline ends. V gene TRBV6-6 combines with J gene TRBJ1-6; D is possibly TRBD1 (5 bases). The clonotype was recovered from an older woman with acute or convalescent COVID-19. Sequenced material: peripheral blood. The CDR3 sequence is CASSYPGEVRNSPLHF. The CDR3 region has the DNA TGTGCCAGCAGTTACCCGGGGGAGGTTCGCAATTCACCCCTCCACTTT.